The rows below give T cell receptor beta chains drawn from one sample of a study of CD8 T cells in Susac syndrome. One entry per CDR3 protein results from TCRdb running MiXCR on the immunoSEQ multiplex PCR reads. The sample holds some 150,000 distinct CDR3 sequences, 85% to 95% seen once. Sequencing was performed on CD4+ T cells from PBMCs. These receptor sequences come from a human donor with Susac syndrome. The conserved cysteine and the conserved F or W are not part of the CDR3 here.

j_call: TRBJ2-5; v_call: TRBV28; cdr3_aa: ASSFGTPRTQY
j_call: TRBJ1-1; v_call: TRBV18; cdr3_aa: ASSPSTAEAF
j_call: TRBJ1-2; v_call: TRBV5-6; cdr3_aa: ASSQAGTGGRAVGYT
j_call: TRBJ2-7; v_call: TRBV7-2; cdr3_aa: ASSSRFAGAGGSYEQY
j_call: TRBJ1-2; v_call: TRBV2; cdr3_aa: ASSATTNYGYT
j_call: TRBJ2-3; v_call: TRBV29-1; cdr3_aa: SADLGERTDTQY
j_call: TRBJ2-4; v_call: TRBV28; cdr3_aa: ASSFSLENIQY
j_call: TRBJ2-5; v_call: TRBV7-2; cdr3_aa: ASSLDQARRETQY
j_call: TRBJ2-1; v_call: TRBV20-1; cdr3_aa: SARVSEQF
j_call: TRBJ2-4; v_call: TRBV12-3/TRBV12-4; cdr3_aa: ASSPRRVGNIQY
j_call: TRBJ2-3; v_call: TRBV20-1; cdr3_aa: SASSGSIDTQY
j_call: TRBJ2-5; v_call: TRBV5-1; cdr3_aa: ASSPGTSGRWQETQY
j_call: TRBJ2-7; v_call: TRBV20-1; cdr3_aa: SATPGAYEQY
j_call: TRBJ2-3; v_call: TRBV20-1; cdr3_aa: SARARNGDMTQY
j_call: TRBJ2-5; v_call: TRBV20-1; cdr3_aa: SAALAGVSETQY
j_call: TRBJ1-2; v_call: TRBV20-1; cdr3_aa: SARGRDRNYGYT
j_call: TRBJ2-7; v_call: TRBV20-1; cdr3_aa: SASGPLRQGYEQY
j_call: TRBJ2-7; v_call: TRBV4-1; cdr3_aa: ASSPRLAGGDEQY
j_call: TRBJ1-5; v_call: TRBV7-2; cdr3_aa: ASSPRNSNQPQH
j_call: TRBJ2-7; v_call: TRBV4-1; cdr3_aa: ASSRSRVAGDEQY
j_call: TRBJ1-1; v_call: TRBV20-1; cdr3_aa: SAPESGWTEAF
j_call: TRBJ2-3; v_call: TRBV5-1; cdr3_aa: ASSFGRDADTQY
j_call: TRBJ2-2; v_call: TRBV7-2; cdr3_aa: ASSLDPRQGGELF
j_call: TRBJ1-1; v_call: TRBV7-9; cdr3_aa: ASRPLLGAF
j_call: TRBJ1-3; v_call: TRBV28; cdr3_aa: ATGTELAGNTIY
j_call: TRBJ1-2; v_call: TRBV30; cdr3_aa: AWGGAPYGYT
j_call: TRBJ2-5; v_call: TRBV4-1; cdr3_aa: ASSPRLADTQTQY
j_call: TRBJ2-1; v_call: TRBV7-2; cdr3_aa: ASSPAPGQGKPEQF
j_call: TRBJ2-1; v_call: TRBV19; cdr3_aa: ASTLKTQSSYNEQF
j_call: TRBJ1-2; v_call: TRBV30; cdr3_aa: AWGDSYGYT
j_call: TRBJ2-5; v_call: TRBV10-3; cdr3_aa: AIDPFRDRGRETQY
j_call: TRBJ1-1; v_call: TRBV29-1; cdr3_aa: SVKQTGTSAF
j_call: TRBJ1-5; v_call: TRBV25-1; cdr3_aa: ASEGDRGQPQH
j_call: TRBJ2-3; v_call: TRBV12-3/TRBV12-4; cdr3_aa: ASRTGITDTQY
j_call: TRBJ2-7; v_call: TRBV29-1; cdr3_aa: SVAGAYEQY
j_call: TRBJ1-1; v_call: TRBV20-1; cdr3_aa: SARVPGSIPEAF
j_call: TRBJ1-5; v_call: TRBV30; cdr3_aa: ACLPGDGQPQH
j_call: TRBJ2-3; v_call: TRBV4-2; cdr3_aa: ASSQDHTSRSDTQY
j_call: TRBJ1-1; v_call: TRBV5-1; cdr3_aa: ASSPFGAGTEAF
j_call: TRBJ2-3; v_call: TRBV18; cdr3_aa: ASSRGGSTDTQY
j_call: TRBJ2-1; v_call: TRBV4-1; cdr3_aa: AGSQEATIAYNEQF